What follows are 32 T cell receptor beta chains derived from one specimen sequenced in a study of naive and memory T cell subsets. Ligated cDNA underwent four rounds of PCR with nested alpha and beta constant region primers and SP2. In TCRdb, the 5' RACE reads were re-called with MiXCR into one record per CDR3 protein. The sample records roughly 60,000 distinct CDR3 sequences, 7.2% being singletons. The library had UMIs added by 3' ligation of an oligonucleotide to TCR cDNA. The receptors here all came from a male donor in good health.

This clonotype was seen a few times. V usage is TRBV5-1 and J usage is TRBJ2-1; a possible D gene is TRBD2 (6 bases). The CDR3 runs 12 residues. Trimming removed 2 bases from V and 13 bases from J, with 13 bases in between. CDR1 is SGHRS and CDR2 is YFSETQ in the germline V gene. The CDR3 sequence is CASSFDRDSQFF. The CDR3, as DNA: TGCGCCAGCAGCTTCGACCGGGACTCCCAGTTCTTC.

The rearrangement joins TRBV27 to TRBJ2-7, with D perhaps TRBD1 (5 bases). V was cut by 7 bases and J by 1 base, with 14 bases left in between. Germline V gene sequence: CDR1 MNHEY, CDR2 SMNVEV (reference sequence). The CDR3 length is 14 residues. In DNA, the CDR3 is TGTGCCAGCACCTTAAGCTCAGGGTCCTACGAGCAGTACTTC. It encodes CASTLSSGSYEQYF.

The chain joins TRBV12-3 or TRBV12-4 to TRBJ1-1; D is unclear. This CDR3 is built from 14 residues. The germline V and J ends were trimmed by 3 bases and 2 bases, with 10 bases remaining between them. The CDR3 nucleotides read TGTGCCAGCAGTTTTTTAAGCAGCAACACTGAAGCTTTCTTT. Translated, it gives CASSFLSSNTEAFF.

This clonotype was recorded a few times. J is TRBJ1-2 and V is TRBV18; tentatively, D is TRBD1 (5 bases). The CDR3 extends over 12 amino acids. Germline V gene lookup returns CDR1 KGHSH and CDR2 LQKENI. Trimming took off 2 bases at V and 6 bases at J, with 7 bases between the two ends. CDR3 protein: CASSPGDHGYTF. The DNA of the CDR3 is TGTGCCAGCTCACCAGGGGACCATGGCTACACCTTC.

This clonotype showed up just a few times. The chain couples TRBV4-1 to TRBJ1-1, with D possibly matching TRBD1 (6 bases). CDR3 length: 15 amino acids. The V and J ends lost 1 base and 1 base respectively, with 10 bases between them. CDR1 and CDR2 (germline): MGHRA, YSYEKL. The CDR3 here is CASSQGQAGNTEAFF. CDR3 DNA sequence: TGCGCCAGCAGCCAAGGACAGGCCGGGAACACTGAAGCTTTCTTT.

This clonotype has at least ten counts. The rearrangement links TRBV5-1 to TRBJ1-1; D call uncertain. Trimming cost V 3 bases and J 1 base, with 10 bases left between them. Germline V gene data show CDR1 as SGHRS and CDR2 as YFSETQ. This CDR3 has 14 amino acids. The CDR3 nucleotides read TGCGCCAGCAGCTCCTCGGTAACGAACACTGAAGCTTTCTTT. This gives the protein CASSSSVTNTEAFF.

The V call is TRBV19, the J call TRBJ1-5; the match to TRBD1 covers 7 bases. CDR1 and CDR2 (germline): LNHDA, SQIVND (reference sequence). The ends lost 6 bases at V and 0 bases at J; junction bases unmatched: 11. The CDR3 consists of 17 residues. CDR3 amino acids: CASRKTGRSGSNQPQHF. CDR3 bases: TGTGCCAGTAGGAAGACAGGGCGGTCTGGTAGCAATCAGCCCCAGCATTTT.

J is TRBJ1-2 and V is TRBV16; 7 bases are a match to TRBD1. The CDR3 is 14 amino acids. CDR1 KGHSY and CDR2 FQNENV come from the germline V gene. The ends lost 5 bases at V and 2 bases at J; junction bases unmatched: 5. The CDR3 region is CASSYGTANYGYTF. CDR3 DNA sequence: TGTGCCAGCAGCTATGGGACAGCCAACTATGGCTACACCTTC.

This clonotype was detected only a few times. This chain uses TRBV3-1 with TRBJ2-6; TRBD2 is a possible D gene (5 bases). The CDR3 spans 15 residues. Germline V CDR1 and CDR2: LGHDT, YNNKEL (reference sequence). With 4 bases removed from V and 1 base from J, the gap between germline ends came to 8 bases. For the CDR3, the DNA is TGTGCCAGCAGCCCTCGCGGGTCTGGGGCCAACGTCCTGACTTTC. Translated, it gives CASSPRGSGANVLTF.

The rearrangement uses TRBV5-1 and TRBJ1-1; tentatively, D is TRBD1 (6 bases). Trimming removed 4 bases at V and 1 base at J, with 11 bases between. In germline, CDR1 is SGHRS, CDR2 YFSETQ. This CDR3 has 14 amino acids. CDR3 DNA sequence: TGCGCCAGCAGCCCCCAGACAGGGAACACTGAAGCTTTCTTT. It yields the protein CASSPQTGNTEAFF.

This clonotype was detected ten times or more. This chain connects TRBV29-1 to TRBJ1-5; 7 nucleotides agree with TRBD1. The J segment lost 5 bases and the V segment lost 5 bases, leaving 6 bases of the junction unmatched. CDR3 length equals 13 residues. The V gene's germline CDR1 is SQVTM and CDR2 ANQGSEA. CDR3 residues: CSVIGQGDQPQHF. The CDR3, as DNA: TGCAGCGTTATAGGGCAGGGGGATCAGCCCCAGCATTTT.

This rearrangement joins TRBV11-2 to TRBJ2-3; a weak D match, TRBD2 (5 bases). Germline V gives CDR1 SGHAT, CDR2 FQNNGV. Trimming pared 2 bases from V and 5 bases from J, leaving 17 bases between. The CDR3 runs to 16 residues. CDR3 nucleotide sequence: TGTGCCAGCAGCTTACTCGACTTAGCGACCAAAGATACGCAGTATTTT. Encoded protein: CASSLLDLATKDTQYF.

This clonotype was counted at least ten times. The genes are TRBV3-1 and TRBJ1-1; D perhaps matches TRBD1 (5 bases). CDR1 is LGHDT and CDR2 is YNNKEL in the germline V gene (reference sequence). V lost 3 bases, J lost 1 base, and 12 bases lay in between. The CDR3 length is 15 residues. DNA for the CDR3: TGTGCCAGCAGCCACGGGGGACTTTCGAACACTGAAGCTTTCTTT. Translation gives CASSHGGLSNTEAFF.

This clonotype came up many times. The V and J genes are TRBV14 and TRBJ2-3; 8 bases line up with TRBD2. This CDR3 has 16 amino acids. Germline V gene lookup returns CDR1 SGHDN and CDR2 FVKESK. The V and J ends lost 4 bases and 0 bases, in that order; junction bases with no gene match: 6. Here the CDR3 reads CASSPLTGGSTDTQYF. As DNA, the CDR3 is TGTGCCAGCAGCCCCCTCACGGGGGGGAGCACAGATACGCAGTATTTT.

The chain links TRBV5-1 to TRBJ2-1; tentative D call: TRBD2 (5 bases). The CDR3 loop spans 16 amino acids. The V end lost 0 bases, the J end lost 0 bases, and 10 bases lay between the germline ends. In germline, CDR1 is SGHRS, CDR2 YFSETQ. CDR3 nucleotides: TGCGCCAGCAGCTTGGCTCCAGCGGCCTCCTACAATGAGCAGTTCTTC. Its translation is CASSLAPAASYNEQFF.

This chain uses TRBV12-3 or TRBV12-4 with TRBJ2-7; TRBD1 matches 9 bases. V gave up 7 bases and J gave up 4 bases; unmatched junction bases: 8. The CDR3 length is 14 residues. The CDR3 DNA follows: TGTGCCAGCAATAACAGGGGGCAGGATTACGAGCAGTACTTC. Its translation is CASNNRGQDYEQYF.

The V gene is TRBV29-1, the J gene TRBJ2-1; D not certain. Trimming left V 0 bases short and J 7 bases short, with 7 bases between. Germline V CDR1 and CDR2: SQVTM, ANQGSEA. The CDR3 length is 12 residues. Here the CDR3 reads CSVEDRRNEQFF. Written as DNA, the CDR3 is TGCAGCGTTGAAGATAGAAGGAATGAGCAGTTCTTC.

The rearrangement joins TRBV15 to TRBJ1-2; 8 bases are a match to TRBD1. With V trimmed by 6 bases and J by 6 bases, 6 bases remained unmatched. This CDR3 spans 13 amino acids. Germline lookup yields CDR1 LNHNV and CDR2 YYDKDF (reference sequence). The CDR3 spells CATSPGQGDGYTF. For the CDR3, the DNA is TGTGCCACCAGTCCCGGACAGGGCGATGGCTACACCTTC.

This clonotype was recorded at least ten times. The chain links TRBV11-2 to TRBJ2-7; D may match TRBD1 or TRBD2 (5 bases each). The CDR3 runs to 20 residues. V shed 5 bases and J shed 0 bases, with 29 bases lying between them. Germline V gene lookup returns CDR1 SGHAT and CDR2 FQNNGV. CDR3 coding DNA: TGTGCCAGCAGCCCAATTAGGAGATCGAAGGGGTTAGCGCCCTCCTACGAGCAGTACTTC. Protein sequence: CASSPIRRSKGLAPSYEQYF.

This clonotype was seen only a few times. The chain carries TRBV10-2 and TRBJ1-5; possible D gene TRBD1, 5 bases. V shed 9 bases and J shed 10 bases, with 16 bases lying between them. CDR3 size: 12 residues. The germline CDR1 and CDR2 sequences are WSHSY and SAAADI. CDR3 region: CARGDGPHPQHF. The CDR3 DNA reads as TGCGCCAGGGGGGACGGCCCTCACCCCCAGCATTTT.

Concerning this clonotype: At one of its ends the junction is not consistent with the germline gene, which may arise from a read error. V gene TRBV5-4 combines with J gene TRBJ1-2; D not resolved. CDR1 is SGHNT and CDR2 is YYREEE in the germline V gene (reference sequence). This CDR3 has 12 residues. CDR3 nucleotides: TGTTCCAGCAGCTTGGGAACGGATGGCTACACCTTC. This translates into CSSSLGTDGYTF.

In this sample, this clonotype turned up a few times. This rearrangement joins TRBV5-6 to TRBJ1-1; D uncertain. V lost 4 bases and J 1 base, leaving 14 bases between the germline ends. The CDR3 covers 15 residues. The V gene's germline CDR1 is SGHDT and CDR2 YYEEEE. CDR3 coding DNA: TGTGCCAGCAGCGATTACAGCTTAGGGAACACTGAAGCTTTCTTT. It encodes CASSDYSLGNTEAFF.

This clonotype was picked up a small number of times. The rearrangement links TRBV2 to TRBJ2-5; 11 bases agree with TRBD2. Looked up from germline, CDR1 is SNHLY and CDR2 is FYNNEI. This CDR3 is 14 amino acids long. V gave up 8 bases and J gave up 2 bases; unmatched junction bases: 4. CDR3 nucleotides: TGTGCCAGCTTGACTAGCGGGGTACAAGAGACCCAGTACTTC. Its translation: CASLTSGVQETQYF.

This clonotype came up a few times. V gene TRBV4-1 combines with J gene TRBJ2-5, with 7 bases that match TRBD1. The germline V gene encodes CDR1 MGHRA and CDR2 YSYEKL. Germline trimming cut 5 bases from V and 4 bases from J; bases unmatched to any gene: 7. The CDR3 runs to 14 residues. The CDR3 DNA reads TGCGCCAGCAGCGAAACAGGGGACGGAGAGACCCAGTACTTC. Residues: CASSETGDGETQYF.

This clonotype was recorded many times. The rearrangement uses TRBV7-2 and TRBJ1-1; the D is unclear. CDR3 length equals 14 residues. Trimming cost V 3 bases and J 5 bases, with 13 bases left between them. Germline V gene lookup returns CDR1 SGHTA and CDR2 FQGNSA. The CDR3 here is CASSLGITGTEAFF. Here the CDR3 DNA reads TGTGCCAGCAGCTTGGGCATTACGGGGACTGAAGCTTTCTTT.

In this sample, this clonotype turned up many times. The V call is TRBV24-1, the J call TRBJ2-2; D might be TRBD2 (6 bases). V was shortened by 3 bases and J by 4 bases, with 26 bases between the two germline ends. The CDR3 covers 20 residues. Germline V CDR1 and CDR2: KGHDR, SFDVKD. The CDR3 here is CATSDVPGTGQGPPTGELFF. For the CDR3, the DNA is TGTGCCACCAGTGATGTACCCGGGACTGGTCAGGGCCCCCCCACCGGGGAGCTGTTTTTT.

This clonotype was recorded at least ten times. V usage is TRBV5-1 and J usage is TRBJ2-3; perhaps D is TRBD1 or TRBD2 (5 bases each). The CDR3 extends over 20 amino acids. The V gene lost 1 base and the J gene lost 0 bases, with 24 bases spanning the gap. Germline V CDR1 and CDR2: SGHRS, YFSETQ. CDR3: CASSLITGALSDPSTDTQYF. For the CDR3, the DNA is TGCGCCAGCAGCTTGATTACCGGGGCCCTCAGCGACCCAAGCACAGATACGCAGTATTTT.

At least ten counts were recorded for this clonotype. This rearrangement joins TRBV7-9 to TRBJ2-5; no reliable D call. CDR1 is SEHNR and CDR2 is FQNEAQ in the germline V gene (reference sequence). V was trimmed by 3 bases and J by 5 bases, leaving 19 bases between them. There are 16 residues in the CDR3. The CDR3 region is CASSFTVTREEETQYF. The CDR3 DNA follows: TGTGCCAGCAGCTTCACCGTCACACGCGAGGAGGAGACCCAGTACTTC.

This clonotype was seen repeatedly, ten times or more. This sequence joins TRBV6-5 and TRBJ2-1, with 10 bases identical to TRBD2. CDR3 length: 15 amino acids. Germline trimming cut 6 bases from V and 4 bases from J; bases unmatched to any gene: 6. CDR1 MNHEY and CDR2 SVGAGI come from the germline V gene. CDR3 sequence: CASSYTAGGYNEQFF. CDR3 DNA: TGTGCCAGCAGCTATACAGCGGGAGGGTACAATGAGCAGTTCTTC.

This clonotype has a count of ten or more. The V call is TRBV20-1, the J call TRBJ2-7; 7 bases match TRBD1. Looked up from germline, CDR1 is DFQATT and CDR2 is SNEGSKA (reference sequence). V was pared by 5 bases and J by 0 bases, with 10 bases of the junction left unmatched. The CDR3 sequence is 15 residues long. The CDR3 bases are TGCAGTGCTTCCAGGGGGAGCCGGAGCTCCTACGAGCAGTACTTC. As protein: CSASRGSRSSYEQYF.

This clonotype was counted a few times. In DNA, the CDR3 is TGTGCCAGCAGTGAAGTCGGGCCATCCTACGAGCAGTACTTC. Its translation is CASSEVGPSYEQYF. The rearrangement joins TRBV6-1 to TRBJ2-7; D unresolved. The germline gives CDR1 MNHNS, CDR2 SASEGT. Trimming removed 1 base from V and 1 base from J, with 8 bases in between. The CDR3 has 14 amino acids.

This clonotype appeared once. The CDR3 sequence is CASRLDSSGGNQPQHF. CDR3 sequence (DNA): TGTGCCAGTAGACTTGACAGTTCCGGGGGGAATCAGCCCCAGCATTTT. The chain uses TRBV19 and TRBJ1-5; tentative D call: TRBD1 (5 bases). There are 16 residues in the CDR3. The germline gives CDR1 LNHDA, CDR2 SQIVND (reference sequence). Trimming cost V 6 bases and J 4 bases, with 19 bases left between them.